The T cell receptor beta chain under discussion was sequenced for a study of blood T cell repertoires in COVID-19. Study-wide background: The United States, Italy and Spain provided the acute and convalescent COVID-19 samples.

Repertoires were generated with immunoSEQ multiplex PCR, while TCRdb's copy carries only in-frame clones and drops some. Of about 160,000 clones listed, just under 85% are singletons. The CDR3 consists of 12 residues. The germline V gene encodes CDR1 SGHTA and CDR2 FQGNSA. The V gene end was trimmed by 5 bases and the J gene end by 11 bases; junction bases not matched to a gene: 7. The source material was peripheral blood. The chain joins TRBV7-2 to TRBJ1-1, with 8 bases aligning to TRBD1. The origin of this receptor is a woman aged 80 or over with acute or convalescent COVID-19. CDR3 nucleotides: TGTGCCAGCAGCCCTTACAGGGGGATGGCTTTCTTT. Amino acid sequence: CASSPYRGMAFF.